One sample yielded the 15 T cell receptor beta chains listed below, sequenced in a study of T cell repertoires in cytomegalovirus infection. The antigens these receptors bind are not known. TCRdb reprocessed the reads with MiXCR, giving one entry per CDR3 protein. The profile shows 900,000 to 950,000 distinct CDR3 sequences, approximately 31% of them singletons. Specimen: cultured CD8+ T cells from PBMCs, collected from culture after CMV antigen stimulation. These receptor sequences come from a human donor in good health (CMV status not recorded). Some clones in this sample may be carry-over from other donors' samples.

This clonotype was detected a few times. V usage is TRBV7-2 and J usage is TRBJ2-2; D perhaps matches TRBD2 (5 bases). The V end lost 2 bases, the J end lost 6 bases, and 16 bases lay between the germline ends. The CDR3 sequence is 16 residues long. Looked up from germline, CDR1 is SGHTA and CDR2 is FQGNSA. CDR3 in amino acids: CASSLQPTSAPGELFF. CDR3 nucleotide sequence: TGTGCCAGCAGCTTACAGCCCACTAGTGCCCCCGGGGAGCTGTTTTTT.

For this clonotype: The junction shows a germline mismatch at one end, possibly a read error. The genes are TRBV6-9 and TRBJ1-1, with D uncertain. The germline V gene has CDR1 MNHGY and CDR2 SVAAGI. The CDR3 covers 15 residues. The DNA for the CDR3 is TGTGCCAACAGTTACGGGTGGGGATTGAACACTGAAGCTTTCTTT. It translates to CANSYGWGLNTEAFF.

This clonotype was found a few times. The chain uses TRBV7-9 and TRBJ2-7, with a possible D match to TRBD1 (6 bases). V dropped 5 bases and J dropped 0 bases, with 14 bases sitting between them. The CDR3 extends over 15 amino acids. Germline CDR1 SEHNR, CDR2 FQNEAQ (reference sequence). CDR3 sequence: CASSLGDTNSYEQYV. DNA of the CDR3: TGTGCCAGCAGCCTGGGGGACACCAACTCCTACGAGCAGTACGTC.

This rearrangement joins TRBV27 to TRBJ2-7; D is possibly TRBD1 or TRBD2 (5 bases each). Deletions cut 5 bases from V and 4 bases from J, with 24 bases between. CDR3 length equals 17 residues. In germline, CDR1 is MNHEY, CDR2 SMNVEV (reference sequence). The CDR3 here is CASSLTDSQGLGYEQYV. DNA of the CDR3: TGTGCCAGCAGTCTTACGGACTCCCAGGGATTAGGGTACGAGCAGTACGTC.

V is TRBV13 and J is TRBJ2-7; D is possibly TRBD1 (6 bases). CDR3 length: 12 amino acids. Per the germline V gene, CDR1 is PRHDT and CDR2 is FYEKMQ (reference sequence). Trimming stripped 3 bases from V and 6 bases from J, with 9 bases between. This CDR3 is CASSFGRGEQYV. The CDR3 DNA reads TGTGCCAGCAGCTTCGGCAGGGGCGAGCAGTACGTC.

This chain connects TRBV2 to TRBJ1-5; 12 bases are a match to TRBD1. The CDR3 is 15 residues long. CDR1 is SNHLY and CDR2 is FYNNEI in the germline V gene. J lost 4 bases, V lost 6 bases, and 4 bases had no gene match. CDR3 bases: TGTGCCAGCAGGCCGGGACAGGGGGCGAATCAGCCCCAGCATTTT. Its translation: CASRPGQGANQPQHF.

With regard to this clonotype: An end of the junction does not agree with germline; a read error may underlie this. This rearrangement joins TRBV4-2 to TRBJ2-1; TRBD2 is a possible D gene (5 bases). The CDR3 has 14 amino acids. CDR1 and CDR2 from the germline V gene are LGHNA and YNFKEQ. The CDR3 spells CGSSQDFRGNEQFF. CDR3 sequence (DNA): TGTGGCAGCAGCCAAGATTTTCGGGGCAATGAGCAGTTCTTC.

The chain joins TRBV6-1 to TRBJ2-5; 7 bases align to TRBD1. The CDR3 covers 15 residues. In germline, CDR1 is MNHNS, CDR2 SASEGT. Losses at the gene ends were 2 bases for V and 4 bases for J; bases not matched to a gene: 7. The CDR3 loop is CASSEYRGTRETQYF. CDR3 DNA: TGTGCCAGCAGTGAATACAGGGGAACCCGAGAGACCCAGTACTTC.

This clonotype was recorded a few times. This chain joins TRBV27 and TRBJ1-5; TRBD1 matches 9 bases. CDR1 is MNHEY, CDR2 SMNVEV, per germline (reference sequence). The trim removed 5 bases at V and 3 bases at J, leaving 8 bases unmatched. This CDR3 has 16 amino acids. The CDR3 region has the DNA TGTGCCAGCAGTCTGGGGACAGGGTGGAACAATCAGCCCCAGCATTTT. Protein: CASSLGTGWNNQPQHF.

This clonotype was seen a few times. The CDR3 loop is CASSPGTGGPTEAFF. The CDR3 bases are TGTGCCAGCAGCCCAGGGACAGGGGGCCCCACTGAAGCTTTCTTT. The rearrangement links TRBV28 to TRBJ1-1, with TRBD1 matching 12 bases. V trimming: 6 bases; J trimming: 4 bases; junction bases outside the gene matches: 6. This CDR3 has 15 residues. Per the germline V gene, CDR1 is MDHEN and CDR2 is SYDVKM.

The chain links TRBV6-6 to TRBJ2-1; D is perhaps TRBD1 (7 bases). CDR1 and CDR2 from the germline V gene are MNHNY and SVGAGI (reference sequence). The CDR3 has 14 amino acids. Trimming stripped 4 bases from V and 6 bases from J, with 13 bases between. CDR3 loop: CASSSRGTSNEQFF. The CDR3 nucleotides read TGTGCCAGCAGTTCCAGGGGGACTTCCAATGAGCAGTTCTTC.

This clonotype came up many times. V usage is TRBV6-1 and J usage is TRBJ2-2, with D unclear. The germline V and J ends were trimmed by 7 bases and 2 bases, with 5 bases remaining between them. The germline V gene encodes CDR1 MNHNS and CDR2 SASEGT. The length of the CDR3 is 12 residues. CDR3 in DNA: TGTGCCAGCATTGGTAACACCGGGGAGCTGTTTTTT. It yields the protein CASIGNTGELFF.

This chain links TRBV6-2 or TRBV6-3 with TRBJ2-1; D may be TRBD1 (5 bases). Trimming left V 2 bases short and J 5 bases short, with 7 bases between. Germline V CDR1 and CDR2: MNHEY, SVGEGT. The CDR3 sequence is 13 residues long. In DNA form, the CDR3 reads TGTGCCAGCAGTTACGACAGACACAATGAGCAGTTCTTC. This gives the protein CASSYDRHNEQFF.

This clonotype has only a few counts. V gene TRBV7-9 combines with J gene TRBJ2-7; 9 bases fit TRBD2. This CDR3 is built from 14 residues. Unmatched junction bases numbered 3, after V lost 5 bases and J lost 1 base. Per germline, CDR1 SEHNR and CDR2 FQNEAQ (reference sequence). CDR3 in DNA: TGTGCCAGCAGCCGGACTAGCGCTTCCTACGAGCAGTACGTC. It yields the protein CASSRTSASYEQYV.

This clonotype was observed at least ten times. The genes are TRBV12-3 or TRBV12-4 and TRBJ2-3; 9 nucleotides align to TRBD1. V was pared by 4 bases and J by 3 bases, with 2 bases of the junction left unmatched. The CDR3 has 14 residues. DNA for the CDR3: TGTGCCAGCAGTTACGGACAGGGGACAGATACGCAGTATTTT. Translation gives CASSYGQGTDTQYF.